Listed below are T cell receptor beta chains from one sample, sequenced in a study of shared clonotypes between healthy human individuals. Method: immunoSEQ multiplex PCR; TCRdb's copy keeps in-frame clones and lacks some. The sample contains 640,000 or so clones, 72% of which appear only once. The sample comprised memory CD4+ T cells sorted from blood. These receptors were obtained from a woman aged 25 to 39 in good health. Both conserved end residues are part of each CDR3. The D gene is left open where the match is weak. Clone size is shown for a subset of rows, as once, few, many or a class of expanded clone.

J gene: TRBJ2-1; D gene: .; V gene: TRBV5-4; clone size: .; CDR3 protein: CASSSTGGNNEQFF; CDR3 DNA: TGTGCCAGCAGCAGCACGGGCGGGAACAATGAGCAGTTCTTC
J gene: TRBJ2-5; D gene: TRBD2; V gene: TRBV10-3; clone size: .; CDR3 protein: CAISQSGEETQYF; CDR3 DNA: TGTGCCATCAGTCAGAGCGGGGAAGAGACCCAGTACTTC
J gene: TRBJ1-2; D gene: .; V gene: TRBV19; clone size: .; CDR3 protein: CASSKGVEYGYTF; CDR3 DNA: TGTGCCAGTAGTAAAGGAGTCGAGTATGGCTACACCTTC
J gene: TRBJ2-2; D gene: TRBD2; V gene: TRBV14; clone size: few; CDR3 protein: CASRLAGAGTGELFF; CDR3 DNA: TGTGCCAGCAGACTAGCGGGAGCAGGGACCGGGGAGCTGTTTTTT
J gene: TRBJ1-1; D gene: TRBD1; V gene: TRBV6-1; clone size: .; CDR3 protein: CASTTGGTEAFF; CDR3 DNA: TGTGCCAGCACGACAGGGGGCACTGAAGCTTTCTTT
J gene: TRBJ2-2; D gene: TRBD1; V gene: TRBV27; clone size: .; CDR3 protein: CASSFPDRVGTGELFF; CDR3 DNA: TGTGCCAGCAGTTTCCCGGACAGGGTCGGCACCGGGGAGCTGTTTTTT
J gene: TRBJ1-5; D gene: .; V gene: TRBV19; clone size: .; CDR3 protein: CASSIGTAGNQPQHF; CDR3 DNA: TGTGCCAGTAGTATAGGGACAGCTGGCAATCAGCCCCAGCATTTT
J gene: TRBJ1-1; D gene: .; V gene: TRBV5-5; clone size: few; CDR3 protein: CASRPEGHSTEAFF; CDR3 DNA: TGTGCCAGCAGACCAGAGGGACACAGCACTGAAGCTTTCTTT
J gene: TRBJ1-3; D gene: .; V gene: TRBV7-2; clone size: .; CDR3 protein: CASSLIKGAGNTIYF; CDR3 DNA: TGTGCCAGCAGCTTAATAAAAGGGGCTGGAAACACCATATATTTT
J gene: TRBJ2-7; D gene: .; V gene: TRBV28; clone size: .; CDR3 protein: CASTLDSEIYEQYF; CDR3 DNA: TGTGCCAGCACCCTCGACTCGGAAATTTACGAGCAGTACTTC
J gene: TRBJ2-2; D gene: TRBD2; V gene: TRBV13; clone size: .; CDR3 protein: CASSRRTSGFDTGELFF; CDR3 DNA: TGTGCCAGCAGCCGACGGACTAGCGGGTTCGACACCGGGGAGCTGTTTTTT
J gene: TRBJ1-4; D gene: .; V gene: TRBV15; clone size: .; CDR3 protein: CATSSGVGGKGEKLFF; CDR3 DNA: TGTGCCACCAGCTCCGGGGTAGGGGGTAAGGGTGAAAAACTGTTTTTT
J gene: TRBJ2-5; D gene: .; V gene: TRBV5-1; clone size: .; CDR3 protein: CASSLVQQETQYF; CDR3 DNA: TGCGCCAGCAGCTTGGTACAGCAAGAGACCCAGTACTTC
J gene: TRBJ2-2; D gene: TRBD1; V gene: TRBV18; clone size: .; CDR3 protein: CASGEQGGTGELFF; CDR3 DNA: TGTGCCAGCGGTGAACAGGGGGGAACCGGGGAGCTGTTTTTT
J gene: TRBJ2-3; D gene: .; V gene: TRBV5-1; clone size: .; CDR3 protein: CASSLEGQGDTQYF; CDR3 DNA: TGCGCCAGCAGCTTGGAGGGCCAGGGAGATACGCAGTATTTT
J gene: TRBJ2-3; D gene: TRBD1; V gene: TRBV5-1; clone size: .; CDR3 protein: CASSTGQGAVDTQYF; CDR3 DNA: TGCGCCAGCAGCACCGGACAGGGGGCCGTAGATACGCAGTATTTT
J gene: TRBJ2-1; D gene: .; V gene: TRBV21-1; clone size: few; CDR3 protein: CASSNLAGGVGDEQFF; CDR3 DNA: TGTGCCAGCAGCAACTTAGCGGGAGGAGTAGGCGATGAGCAGTTCTTC
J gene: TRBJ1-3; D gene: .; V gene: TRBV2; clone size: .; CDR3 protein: CASSGQSNTIYF; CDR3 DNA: TGTGCCAGCAGTGGGCAGTCAAACACCATATATTTT
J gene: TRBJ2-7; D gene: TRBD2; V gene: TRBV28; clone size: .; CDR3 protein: CASSLAIGTSGRGEQYF; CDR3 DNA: TGTGCCAGCAGTTTAGCCATTGGGACTAGCGGGAGAGGAGAGCAGTACTTC
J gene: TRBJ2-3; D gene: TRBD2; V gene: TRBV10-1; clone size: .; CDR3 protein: CASSESGGDTQYF; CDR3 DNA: TGCGCCAGCAGTGAGTCGGGGGGGGATACGCAGTATTTT
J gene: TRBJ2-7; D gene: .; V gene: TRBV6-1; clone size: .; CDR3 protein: CASSDRGAYEQYF; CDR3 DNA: TGTGCCAGCAGTGACAGGGGGGCCTACGAGCAGTACTTC
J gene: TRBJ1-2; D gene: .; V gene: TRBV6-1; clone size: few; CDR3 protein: CASSEVPSGTYGYTF; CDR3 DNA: TGTGCCAGCAGTGAAGTTCCCAGTGGGACCTATGGCTACACCTTC
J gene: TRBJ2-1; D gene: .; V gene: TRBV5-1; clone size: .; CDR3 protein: CASRPSGSRYNEQFF; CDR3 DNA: TGCGCCAGCAGACCAAGCGGGTCGCGCTACAATGAGCAGTTCTTC
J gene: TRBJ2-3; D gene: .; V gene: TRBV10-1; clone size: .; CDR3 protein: CASSDPRGAGTRTDTQYF; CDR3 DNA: TGCGCCAGCAGTGACCCGCGGGGAGCGGGTACCCGCACAGATACGCAGTATTTT
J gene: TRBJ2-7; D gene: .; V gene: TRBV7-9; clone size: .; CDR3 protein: CASSSQLGYEQYF; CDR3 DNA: TGTGCCAGCAGCTCCCAACTTGGCTACGAGCAGTACTTC
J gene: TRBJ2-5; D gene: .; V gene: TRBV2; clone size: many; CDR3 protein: CASSESSETQYF; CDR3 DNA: TGTGCCAGCAGTGAGTCTAGCGAGACCCAGTACTTC
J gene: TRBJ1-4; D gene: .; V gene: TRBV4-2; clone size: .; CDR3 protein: CASSQAEPTNEKLFF; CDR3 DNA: TGTGCCAGCAGCCAAGCTGAGCCAACTAATGAAAAACTGTTTTTT
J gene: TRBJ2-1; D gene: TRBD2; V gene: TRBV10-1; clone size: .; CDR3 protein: CASSDSGLALRDEQFF; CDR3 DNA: TGCGCCAGCAGTGACTCTGGACTAGCGCTCAGGGATGAGCAGTTCTTC
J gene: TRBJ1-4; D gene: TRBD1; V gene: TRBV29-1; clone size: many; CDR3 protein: CSVRRPGQGNEKLFF; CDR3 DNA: TGCAGCGTGCGTAGACCGGGACAGGGAAATGAAAAACTGTTTTTT
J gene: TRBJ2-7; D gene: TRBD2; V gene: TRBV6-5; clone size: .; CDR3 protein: CASSYSWSGNYEQYF; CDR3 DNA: TGTGCCAGCAGTTACTCTTGGAGCGGGAATTACGAGCAGTACTTC
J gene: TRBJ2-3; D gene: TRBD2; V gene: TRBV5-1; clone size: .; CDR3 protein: CASSRTSGSNTDTQYF; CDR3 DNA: TGCGCCAGCAGCAGGACTAGCGGGAGTAACACAGATACGCAGTATTTT
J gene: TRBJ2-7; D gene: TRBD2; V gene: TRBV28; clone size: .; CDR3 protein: CASQAGGPREQYF; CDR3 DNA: TGTGCCAGCCAAGCGGGGGGCCCCCGCGAGCAGTACTTC
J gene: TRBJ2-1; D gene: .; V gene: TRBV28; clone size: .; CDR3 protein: CASSLFLYNEQFF; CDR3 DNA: TGTGCCAGCAGCCTATTCTTATACAATGAGCAGTTCTTC
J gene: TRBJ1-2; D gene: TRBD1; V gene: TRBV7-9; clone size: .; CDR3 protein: CASSSEDRGTYGYTF; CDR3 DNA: TGTGCCAGCAGCTCAGAGGACAGGGGGACGTATGGCTACACCTTC
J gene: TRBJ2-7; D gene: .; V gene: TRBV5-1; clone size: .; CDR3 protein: CASSKTYQQGSPNEQYF; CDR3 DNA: TGCGCCAGCAGCAAAACATACCAACAGGGAAGCCCAAACGAGCAGTACTTC
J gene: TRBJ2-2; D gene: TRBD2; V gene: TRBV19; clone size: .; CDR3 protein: CASLGGDYANTGELFF; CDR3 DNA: TGTGCCAGTCTTGGGGGGGACTATGCGAACACCGGGGAGCTGTTTTTT
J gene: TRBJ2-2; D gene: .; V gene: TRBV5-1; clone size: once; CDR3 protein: CASSSGTENTGELFF; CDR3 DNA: TGCGCCAGCAGTTCCGGGACGGAAAACACCGGGGAGCTGTTTTTT
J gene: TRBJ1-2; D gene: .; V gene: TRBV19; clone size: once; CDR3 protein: CASSKGGYGYTF; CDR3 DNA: TGTGCCAGTAGCAAGGGGGGCTATGGCTACACCTTC
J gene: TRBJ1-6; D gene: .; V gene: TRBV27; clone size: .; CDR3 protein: CASSLKGRGSSPLHF; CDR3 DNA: TGTGCCAGCAGTTTAAAGGGTAGGGGGAGTTCACCCCTCCACTTT
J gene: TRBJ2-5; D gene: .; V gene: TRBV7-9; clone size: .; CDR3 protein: CASSSRGQETQYF; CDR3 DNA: TGTGCCAGCAGCTCCAGGGGTCAAGAGACCCAGTACTTC
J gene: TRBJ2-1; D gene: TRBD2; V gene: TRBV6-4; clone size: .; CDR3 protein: CASSVLAGGYEQFF; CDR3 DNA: TGTGCCAGCAGTGTATTAGCGGGAGGGTATGAGCAGTTCTTC
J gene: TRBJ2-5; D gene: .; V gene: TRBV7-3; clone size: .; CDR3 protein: CASSLTVGETQYF; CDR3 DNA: TGTGCCAGCAGCTTAACGGTGGGGGAGACCCAGTACTTC
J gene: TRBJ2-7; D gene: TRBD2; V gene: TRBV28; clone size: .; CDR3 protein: CASSLPGLPYEQYF; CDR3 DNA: TGTGCCAGCAGTCTCCCGGGACTACCCTACGAGCAGTACTTC
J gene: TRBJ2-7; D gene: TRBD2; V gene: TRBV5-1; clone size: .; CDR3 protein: CASSLGAGGPGEQYF; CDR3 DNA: TGCGCCAGCAGCTTGGGTGCGGGAGGGCCTGGCGAGCAGTACTTC
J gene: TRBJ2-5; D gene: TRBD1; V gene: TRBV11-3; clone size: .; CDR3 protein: CASSLPTGVETQYF; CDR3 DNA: TGTGCCAGCAGCTTACCGACAGGGGTGGAGACCCAGTACTTC
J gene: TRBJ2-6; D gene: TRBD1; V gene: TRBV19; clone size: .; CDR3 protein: CASSIRGPSGANVLTF; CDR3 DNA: TGTGCCAGTAGTATAAGGGGGCCTTCTGGGGCCAACGTCCTGACTTTC
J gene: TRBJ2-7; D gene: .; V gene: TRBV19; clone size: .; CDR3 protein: CASSIDQASEQYF; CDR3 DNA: TGTGCCAGTAGTATAGATCAGGCCAGCGAGCAGTACTTC
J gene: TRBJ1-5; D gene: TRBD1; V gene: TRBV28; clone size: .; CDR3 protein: CASSLPGTGMGHF; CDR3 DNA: TGTGCCAGCAGTTTGCCCGGGACAGGGATGGGACATTTT
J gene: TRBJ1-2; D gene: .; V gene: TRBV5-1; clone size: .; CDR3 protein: CASSPTPGQGYGYTF; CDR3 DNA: TGCGCCAGCAGCCCCACCCCGGGTCAGGGCTATGGCTACACCTTC